This T cell receptor (beta chain) was identified in a study of blood T cell repertoires in COVID-19 (dated by TCRdb to 2018 to 2021). For context, the study as a whole: Samples covering the acute and convalescent phases of COVID-19 were provided by collaborators in the United States, Italy and Spain. The material from the prospective study consisted of cDNA or gDNA derived from T cells, B-cell-depleted T cells, or PBMCs. Subjects who had been exposed to COVID-19, were actively infected with it, or had recovered from it provided the deeply sampled blood TCRbeta repertoires that made up the dataset. HLA class I and class II types, where available, came from metadata supplied by the sample provider rather than from assay-based typing. Samples were obtained from the ongoing ImmuneRACE study (first 160 participants) and from some 1,300 subjects provided by 6 global collaborators. Sample metadata almost always included a de-identified subject ID, COVID-19 status, age in years and sex. The repertoires were made available in a free public database intended to serve as a resource for research on the immune response to SARS-CoV-2. Broad study findings and their caveats: How much clinical and demographic metadata was included differed by source and by participant, and the metadata was provided uncurated.

The collaborating institutions used their own protocols to collect whole blood in K2EDTA tubes. For TCRbeta analysis, collaborators shipped samples as frozen whole blood, isolated PBMCs, or DNA extracted from either of those sample types. Sequences SGHVS (CDR1) and FQNEAQ (CDR2) are obtained from the germline V gene. V is trimmed back by 2 bases and J by 6 bases, and the junction contains 9 bases that no gene match accounts for. CDR3 length: 16 amino acids, cysteine to phenylalanine. Only the CDR3 DNA stays, 48 bases, in frame from base 1. Concerning this clone itself: It has no known antigen specificity. Base qualities are not recorded, but no much larger clone differs from it by a single base.

The immunoSEQ Assay, a bias-controlled multiplex PCR, was used to amplify TCRbeta CDR3 regions from genomic DNA. Regarding the original processing steps: The number of nucleated cells in each sample was estimated by amplification of reference gene primers within the assay. Sequence reads were collapsed and filtered to measure the absolute abundance of every unique TCRbeta CDR3 rearrangement. For each sample, productive Simpson clonality was calculated by taking the square root of Simpson's diversity index across productive rearrangements. In TCRdb, the immuneACCESS table is reduced to in-frame sequences with V and J assigned. These tables do not hold every clone; where another copy was compared, an unresolved V gene accounts for under half, and the others remain unexplained. V, J and clone size are those of that table, while D and trimming were read from the DNA. The sample table contains tens of thousands of clones; only one count was recorded for about 90% of them. Together, the top ten hold 14% of the sample.

Sequencing was done on a sample of peripheral blood. This sequence was found in a human donor in a cohort sampled during active COVID-19. The receptor chain draws on TRBV7-8 and TRBJ1-5, and 8 junction bases match TRBD1. The sequenced DNA: TGTGCCAGCAGCTTAAAGAGGACAGGGCTTCCTCAGCCCCAGCATTTT. Translated, it gives CASSLKRTGLPQPQHF. The entire variable domain, with the stretches around the CDR3 drawn from the reference TRBV7-8 and TRBJ1-5 proteins, is GAGVSQSPRYKVAKRGQDVALRCDPISGHVSLFWYQQALGQGPEFLTYFQNEAQLDKSGLPSDRFFAERPEGSVSTLKIQRTQQEDSAVYLCASSLKRTGLPQPQHFGDGTRLSIL.